This T cell receptor beta chain was obtained from a study of cytomegalovirus exposure and HLA in healthy donors. The CDR3 runs to 14 residues. Germline V CDR1 and CDR2: SGHRS, YFSETQ. Details on this clone: One junction end does not reproduce the germline sequence, and a read error may be involved.

PCR primers comprised 60 Vbeta and 13 Jbeta primers. Libraries were prepared by immunoSEQ multiplex PCR; TCRdb keeps only in-frame clonotypes and omits some of them. In all, the sample yields around 150,000 clones. The TCR was taken from a man aged 25-45 years in good health and CMV-seronegative. The V and J genes are TRBV5-1 and TRBJ2-1; TRBD2 matches at 8 bases. Sequenced material: PBMCs. For the CDR3, the DNA is TGCGTCAGCAGCCCAGGGACTAGTGGGAATGAGCAGTTCTTC. It yields the protein CVSSPGTSGNEQFF.